Each of the 10 T cell receptor beta chains below was sequenced from the same sample in a study of T cell changes during pregnancy in multiple sclerosis. Sequencing used immunoSEQ multiplex PCR; TCRdb keeps in-frame clones, though not all of them. The data contain tens of thousands of clones, roughly 93% of them singletons. The input for sequencing was peripheral blood, taken in the second trimester of pregnancy. Receptors were obtained from a female donor with multiple sclerosis, enrolled in a pregnancy study.

The chain combines TRBV6-1 with TRBJ2-7, with 8 bases lining up with TRBD1. J lost 4 bases, V lost 1 base, and 12 bases had no gene match. Germline CDR1 MNHNS, CDR2 SASEGT. The CDR3 has 17 residues. For the CDR3, the DNA is TGTGCCAGCAGTGAAGAGGGACAGGCCATCATACCTTACGAGCAGTACTTC. This codes for CASSEEGQAIIPYEQYF.

V gene TRBV14 combines with J gene TRBJ2-1; TRBD2 aligns across 9 bases. V shed 1 base, J shed 9 bases, and the junction held 4 bases outside the gene matches. Germline V CDR1 and CDR2: SGHDN, FVKESK. CDR3 length: 14 residues. The CDR3: CASSQVARGGEQFF. DNA of the CDR3: TGTGCCAGCAGCCAAGTCGCGCGGGGGGGTGAGCAGTTCTTC.

The chain is built from TRBV5-6 and TRBJ2-3, with TRBD2 matching 11 bases. The V and J ends lost 2 bases and 3 bases, in that order; junction bases with no gene match: 5. The CDR3 spans 16 residues. Germline assignment: CDR1 SGHDT and CDR2 YYEEEE. CDR3 nucleotide sequence: TGTGCCAGCAGCTTAATGCTAGCGGGGGGTACAGATACGCAGTATTTT. It codes for CASSLMLAGGTDTQYF. Looking up the rest from reference TRBV5-6 and TRBJ2-3 gives the full variable domain: DAGVTQSPTHLIKTRGQQVTLRCSPKSGHDTVSWYQQALGQGPQFIFQYYEEEERQRGNFPDRFSGHQFPNYSSELNVNALLLGDSALYLCASSLMLAGGTDTQYFGPGTRLTVL.

Written as DNA, the CDR3 is TGTGCCAGCAGTCTTCCCGGACAGGGCAATGAAAAACTGTTTTTT. Its protein product is CASSLPGQGNEKLFF. The chain uses TRBV28 and TRBJ1-4; 8 positions agree with TRBD1. With 5 bases clipped from V and 5 bases from J, the junction kept 7 bases outside the gene matches. The V gene's germline CDR1 is MDHEN and CDR2 SYDVKM. The CDR3 sequence is 15 residues long.

V and J are TRBV5-4 and TRBJ2-7, with 9 bases lining up with TRBD2. The germline gives CDR1 SGHNT, CDR2 YYREEE (reference sequence). The CDR3 totals 15 residues. V trimming: 0 bases; J trimming: 2 bases; junction bases outside the gene matches: 3. CDR3 protein: CASSLGLAGTYEQYF. Written as DNA, the CDR3 is TGTGCCAGCAGCTTGGGGCTAGCGGGGACCTACGAGCAGTACTTC.

V usage is TRBV27 and J usage is TRBJ1-3; D unresolved. V was cut by 5 bases and J by 0 bases, with 8 bases left in between. This CDR3 spans 14 amino acids. Germline loops: CDR1 MNHEY, CDR2 SMNVEV (reference sequence). CDR3 sequence (DNA): TGTGCCAGCAGTGAAAGCCGCTCTGGAAACACCATATATTTT. The encoded protein is CASSESRSGNTIYF.

The chain combines TRBV27 with TRBJ2-1; D possibly corresponds to TRBD1 (6 bases). Trimming removed 11 bases from V and 4 bases from J, with 15 bases in between. CDR3 length: 13 residues. Germline V CDR1 and CDR2: MNHEY, SMNVEV (reference sequence). CDR3 protein: CAVRGSPYNEQFF. The DNA for the CDR3 is TGTGCCGTAAGGGGGTCCCCGTACAATGAGCAGTTCTTC.

This chain links TRBV27 with TRBJ2-7; weak D call: TRBD1 (6 bases). Between the trimmed V and J ends, which lost 4 bases and 3 bases, there was a span of 10 bases. The germline gives CDR1 MNHEY, CDR2 SMNVEV (reference sequence). This CDR3 spans 13 amino acids. CDR3 nucleotide sequence: TGTGCCAGCAGTTCCGGGACAAACTACGAGCAGTACTTC. Amino acids: CASSSGTNYEQYF.

In DNA form, the CDR3 reads TGTGCCAGCAGCCATGGAGGGAACGGGGTCTACAATGAGCAGTTCTTC. Its translation: CASSHGGNGVYNEQFF. The gene calls are TRBV4-2 and TRBJ2-1, with D possibly TRBD2 on 6 matching bases. V was clipped by 3 bases and J by 3 bases, with 15 bases between them. The CDR3 totals 16 residues. The V gene's germline CDR1 is LGHNA and CDR2 YNFKEQ.

This clone is a singleton in its sample. The chain is built from TRBV6-5 and TRBJ2-5; TRBD2 matches at 9 bases. V shed 4 bases and J 4 bases; nucleotides not matched to a gene: 7. Germline CDR1 MNHEY, CDR2 SVGAGI. The CDR3 consists of 15 residues. CDR3 nucleotides: TGTGCCAGCAGTTTCGGCGGGGGGGCAGGAGAGACCCAGTACTTC. Protein product: CASSFGGGAGETQYF.